This T cell receptor beta chain was obtained from a study of identical twins' blood T cells. TCRdb reprocessed the 5' RACE reads with MiXCR, giving one entry per CDR3 protein. The sample includes 300,000 to 450,000 distinct CDR3 sequences, roughly 27% of them seen just once. With respect to this clonotype: What it recognizes is unknown.

General study findings and limits: Abundant TCRbeta CDR3s overlapped more between twins than with unrelated donors.

With 4 bases removed from V and 6 bases from J, the gap between germline ends came to 11 bases. The CDR3 has 13 amino acids. CDR1 is SGHRS and CDR2 is YFSETQ in the germline V gene. The clonotype comes from a woman aged 18 to 55 in good health. This chain links TRBV5-1 with TRBJ1-5, with a tentative D call TRBD1 (5 bases). The material sequenced was PBMCs. The DNA for the CDR3 is TGCGCCAGCAGCGTACAGGTCGGTCAGCCCCAGCATTTT. Amino acids: CASSVQVGQPQHF.